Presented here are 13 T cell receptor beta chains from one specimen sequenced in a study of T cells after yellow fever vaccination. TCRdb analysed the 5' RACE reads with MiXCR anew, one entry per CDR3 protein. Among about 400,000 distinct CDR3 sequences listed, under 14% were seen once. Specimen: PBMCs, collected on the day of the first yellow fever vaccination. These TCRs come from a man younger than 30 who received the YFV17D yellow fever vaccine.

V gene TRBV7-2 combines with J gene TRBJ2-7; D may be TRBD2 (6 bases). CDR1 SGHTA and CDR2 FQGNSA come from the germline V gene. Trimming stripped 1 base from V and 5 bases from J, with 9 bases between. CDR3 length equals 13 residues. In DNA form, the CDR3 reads TGTGCCAGCAGCTTAGAGTGGGGGGACGAGCAGTACTTC. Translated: CASSLEWGDEQYF. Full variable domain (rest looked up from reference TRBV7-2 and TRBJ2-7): GAGVSQSPSNKVTEKGKDVELRCDPISGHTALYWYRQSLGQGLEFLIYFQGNSAPDKSGLPSDRFSAERTGGSVSTLTIQRTQQEDSAVYLCASSLEWGDEQYFGPGTRLTVT.

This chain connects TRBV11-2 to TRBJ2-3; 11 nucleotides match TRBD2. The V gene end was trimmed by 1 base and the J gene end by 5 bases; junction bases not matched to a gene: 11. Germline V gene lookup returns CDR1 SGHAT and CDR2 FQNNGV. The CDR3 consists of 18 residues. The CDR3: CASSLVTLAGGRGDTQYF. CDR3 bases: TGTGCCAGCAGCTTAGTGACCCTAGCGGGGGGACGCGGAGATACGCAGTATTTT.

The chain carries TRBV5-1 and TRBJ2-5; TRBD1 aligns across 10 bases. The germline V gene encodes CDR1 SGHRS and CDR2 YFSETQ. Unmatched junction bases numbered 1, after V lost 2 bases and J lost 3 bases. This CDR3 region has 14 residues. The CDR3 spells CASSFGTGEETQYF. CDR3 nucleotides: TGCGCCAGCAGCTTCGGGACAGGGGAAGAGACCCAGTACTTC.

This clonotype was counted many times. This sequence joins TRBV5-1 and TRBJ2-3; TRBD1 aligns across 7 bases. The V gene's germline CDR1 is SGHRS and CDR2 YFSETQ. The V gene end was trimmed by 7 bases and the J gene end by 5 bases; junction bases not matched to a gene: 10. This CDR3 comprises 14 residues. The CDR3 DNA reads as TGCGCCAGCGGCAGAAGGGGGCAGAAAGATACGCAGTATTTT. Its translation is CASGRRGQKDTQYF.

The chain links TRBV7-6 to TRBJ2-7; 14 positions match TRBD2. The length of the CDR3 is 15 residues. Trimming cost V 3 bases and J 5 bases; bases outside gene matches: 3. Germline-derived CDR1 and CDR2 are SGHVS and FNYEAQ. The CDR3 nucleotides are TGTGCCAGCAGCTTCGGGACTAGCGGGGGTAACGAGCAGTACTTC. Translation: CASSFGTSGGNEQYF.

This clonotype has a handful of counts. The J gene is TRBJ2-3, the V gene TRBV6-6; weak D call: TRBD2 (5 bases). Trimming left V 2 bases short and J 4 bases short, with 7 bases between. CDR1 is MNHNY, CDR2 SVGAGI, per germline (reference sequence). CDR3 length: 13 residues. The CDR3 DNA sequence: TGTGCCAGCAGTTACGTGAGGGCAGATACGCAGTATTTT. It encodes CASSYVRADTQYF.

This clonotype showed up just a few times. CDR3 region: CASSYGLVSYNEQFF. The CDR3 DNA follows: TGTGCCAGCAGTTATGGACTAGTGTCCTACAATGAGCAGTTCTTC. V usage is TRBV6-5 and J usage is TRBJ2-1; 7 nucleotides agree with TRBD2. This CDR3 has 15 amino acids. J lost 1 base, V lost 3 bases, and 3 bases had no gene match. Per germline, CDR1 MNHEY and CDR2 SVGAGI.

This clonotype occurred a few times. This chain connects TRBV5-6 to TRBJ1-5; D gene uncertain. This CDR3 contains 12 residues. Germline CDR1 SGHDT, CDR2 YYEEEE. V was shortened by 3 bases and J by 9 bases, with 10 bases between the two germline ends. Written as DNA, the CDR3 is TGTGCCAGCAGCTGGGGTAGGCGGCCCCAGCATTTT. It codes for CASSWGRRPQHF.

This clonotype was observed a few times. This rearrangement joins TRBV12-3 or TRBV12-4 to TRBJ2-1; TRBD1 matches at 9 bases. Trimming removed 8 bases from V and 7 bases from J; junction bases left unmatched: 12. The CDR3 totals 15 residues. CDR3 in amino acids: CASGNRGRGENEQFF. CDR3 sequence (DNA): TGTGCCAGCGGGAACAGGGGGCGCGGCGAAAATGAGCAGTTCTTC.

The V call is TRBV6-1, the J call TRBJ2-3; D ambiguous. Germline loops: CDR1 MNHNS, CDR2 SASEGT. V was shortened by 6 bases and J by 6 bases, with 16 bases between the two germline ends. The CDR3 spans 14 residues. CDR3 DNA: TGTGCCAGCAGGTCCGGGTGGGCCCTCGATACGCAGTATTTT. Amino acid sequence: CASRSGWALDTQYF.

The CDR3: CASSLGPGAGYGYTF. For the CDR3, the DNA is TGTGCCAGCAGCTTAGGTCCGGGTGCCGGCTATGGCTACACCTTC. This chain links TRBV11-2 with TRBJ1-2, with D unresolved. Germline CDR1 reads SGHAT; CDR2 reads FQNNGV. V was shortened by 1 base and J by 4 bases, with 13 bases between the two germline ends. CDR3 size: 15 residues.

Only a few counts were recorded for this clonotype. CDR3 sequence reads: CASTDRREAYEQYF. CDR3 in DNA: TGTGCCAGCACCGATAGAAGGGAGGCCTACGAGCAGTACTTC. The chain employs TRBV12-3 or TRBV12-4 and TRBJ2-7, with D perhaps matching TRBD2 (6 bases). Trimming left V 7 bases short and J 2 bases short, with 15 bases between. The CDR3 has 14 residues.

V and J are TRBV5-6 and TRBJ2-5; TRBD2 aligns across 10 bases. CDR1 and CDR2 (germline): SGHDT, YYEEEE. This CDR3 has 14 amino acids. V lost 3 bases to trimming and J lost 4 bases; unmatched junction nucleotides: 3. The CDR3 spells CASSSSSGGETQYF. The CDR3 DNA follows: TGTGCCAGCAGCTCCTCTAGCGGGGGAGAGACCCAGTACTTC.